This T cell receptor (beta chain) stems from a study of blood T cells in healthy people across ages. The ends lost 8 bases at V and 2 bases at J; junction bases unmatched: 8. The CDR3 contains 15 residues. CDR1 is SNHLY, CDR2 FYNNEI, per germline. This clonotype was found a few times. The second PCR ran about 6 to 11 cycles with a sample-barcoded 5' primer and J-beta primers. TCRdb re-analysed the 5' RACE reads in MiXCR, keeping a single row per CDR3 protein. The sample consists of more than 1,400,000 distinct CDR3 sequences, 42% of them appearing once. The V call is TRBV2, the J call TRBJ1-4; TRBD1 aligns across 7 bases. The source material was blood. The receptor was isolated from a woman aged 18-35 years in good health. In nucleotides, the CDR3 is TGTGCCAGCTGGACAGGTCTGGGTACTAATGAAAAACTGTTTTTT. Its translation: CASWTGLGTNEKLFF.